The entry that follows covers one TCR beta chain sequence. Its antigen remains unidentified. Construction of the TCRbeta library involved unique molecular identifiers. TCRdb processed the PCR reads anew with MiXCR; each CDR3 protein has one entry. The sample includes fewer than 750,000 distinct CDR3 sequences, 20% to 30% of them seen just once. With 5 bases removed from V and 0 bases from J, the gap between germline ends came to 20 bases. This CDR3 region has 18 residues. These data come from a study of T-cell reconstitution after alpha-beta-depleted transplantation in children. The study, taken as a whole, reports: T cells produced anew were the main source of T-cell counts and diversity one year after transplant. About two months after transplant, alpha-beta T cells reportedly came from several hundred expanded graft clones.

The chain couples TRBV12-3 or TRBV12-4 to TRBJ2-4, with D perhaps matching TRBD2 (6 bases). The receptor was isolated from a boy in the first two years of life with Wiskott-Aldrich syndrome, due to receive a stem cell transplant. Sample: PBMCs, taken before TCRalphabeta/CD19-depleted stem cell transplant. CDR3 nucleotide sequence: TGTGCCAGCAGTACCCGGGACTCCACCCTTTTAGCCAAAAACATTCAGTACTTC. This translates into CASSTRDSTLLAKNIQYF.